The T cell receptor (beta chain) under discussion was sequenced for a study of T cell responses to AZD1222 COVID-19 vaccine. The study, taken as a whole, reports: Regions 160-218 and 743-854 held dominance among vaccine-associated CD4 TCRs, which spanned spike. Two AZD1222 administrations were followed by greater Spike-specific TCR breadth and depth. Repertoires were collected only later (after the peak T cell response had occurred).

Concerning this clone itself: Its antigen is currently unknown.

The germline CDR1 and CDR2 sequences are SGHRS and YFSETQ. This CDR3 contains 13 residues. V dropped 3 bases and J dropped 6 bases, with 13 bases sitting between them. The repertoire was sequenced with immunoSEQ multiplex PCR; TCRdb's copy has only in-frame clones and lacks some. The table records 90,000 to 100,000 clones, around 85% of them present only once. The sample was peripheral blood, taken 28 days after the second AZD1222 dose. This TCR was recovered from an adult who received the AZD1222 COVID-19 vaccine. The chain uses TRBV5-1 and TRBJ2-7; maybe TRBD1 (5 bases). For the CDR3, the DNA is TGCGCCAGCAGCTACGACAGCTTAGGCGAGCAGTACTTC. It codes for CASSYDSLGEQYF.